This TCR beta chain was sequenced during a study of blood T cell repertoires in COVID-19. Study at large: Spain, Italy and the United States supplied samples that represented acute and convalescent COVID-19. Sources were T cells, B-cell-depleted T cells, or PBMCs; the material itself was cDNA or gDNA.

Per the original data handling: Reference gene primer amplification in the assay estimated nucleated cell counts. Only in-frame clones appear in the TCRdb table, and some are missing; sequencing was by immunoSEQ multiplex PCR. The DNA gave D and trimming, while V, J and clone size come from that table. The data show 200,000 to 250,000 clones, with around 80% seen just once and 5.5% to 8.5% held by the top ten. The CDR3 covers 15 residues. V lost 6 bases to trimming and J lost 3 bases; unmatched junction nucleotides: 8. Germline V gives CDR1 MNHNS, CDR2 SASEGT. The V and J genes are TRBV6-1 and TRBJ1-1; TRBD1 matches at 9 bases. The origin of this receptor is a woman aged 70-85 years with acute or convalescent COVID-19. The sample consisted of peripheral blood. The CDR3 is CASSSPGQGDTEAFF. The CDR3 DNA reads TGTGCCAGCAGCTCACCGGGACAGGGCGACACTGAAGCTTTCTTT.